This T cell receptor (beta chain) emerged from a study of shared clonotypes between healthy human individuals. Study findings and constraints: A reduction in generation probabilities was seen for non-shared clonotypes relative to those shared by all four donors.

J was trimmed by 1 base and V by 5 bases; bases with no gene match: 5. The CDR3 consists of 15 residues. CDR1 is SGHTA and CDR2 is FQGNSA in the germline V gene. CD45RO-negative cells were positively selected for CCR7, leaving out terminally differentiated effector memory CD45RA+ cells. Clones were read by immunoSEQ multiplex PCR, and TCRdb kept only the in-frame ones, dropping some. The sample consists of about 680,000 clones, 92% of them appearing once. With regard to this clone: Its cognate antigen is unknown.

The sequencing sample was made of naive CD8+ T cells sorted from blood. This chain uses TRBV7-2 with TRBJ2-3; 8 nucleotides match TRBD2. The receptor was isolated from a man aged 30 to 39 in good health. For the CDR3, the DNA is TGTGCCAGCAGCCTAGGAGCGGGGGGCACAGATACGCAGTATTTT. Amino acid sequence: CASSLGAGGTDTQYF.